This T cell receptor (beta chain) was recovered during a study of shared clonotypes between healthy human individuals. Terminally differentiated effector memory CD45RA+ cells were left out of the naive CD8 fraction, which was CD45RO-negative and positively selected for CCR7. The CDR3 is 10 amino acids. In germline, CDR1 is SQVTM, CDR2 ANQGSEA. Only in-frame clones appear in the TCRdb table, and some are missing; sequencing was by immunoSEQ multiplex PCR. Found here are 550,000 to 750,000 clones, about 90% of them singletons; the top ten hold 24%. This chain uses TRBV29-1 with TRBJ2-5; TRBD1 matches at 7 bases. Material for sequencing was naive CD8+ T cells sorted from blood. The clonotype was recovered from a man aged 25 to 40 in good health. The CDR3 DNA sequence: TGCAGTGCCATTCACAGGGGCAAGTACTTC. It translates to CSAIHRGKYF.